A single sample gave rise to the 6 T cell receptor beta chains below, sequenced in a study of identical twins. A single record per CDR3 protein comes from TCRdb applying MiXCR to the 5' RACE reads. The table has some 710,000 distinct CDR3 sequences, roughly 6% seen once. The specimen sequenced was naive T cells sorted from blood. The receptors were sampled from a man aged 18 to 29 in good health.

This clonotype showed up just a few times. The genes are TRBV2 and TRBJ2-7, with D perhaps TRBD1 (6 bases). CDR1 SNHLY and CDR2 FYNNEI come from the germline V gene. CDR3 length equals 13 residues. Trimming stripped 4 bases from V and 1 base from J, with 8 bases between. DNA of the CDR3: TGTGCCAGCAGTGTTGACAGGTCCTACGAGCAGTACTTC. This codes for CASSVDRSYEQYF. The whole variable domain, filled in from reference TRBV2 and TRBJ2-7, reads EPEVTQTPSHQVTQMGQEVILRCVPISNHLYFYWYRQILGQKVEFLVSFYNNEISEKSEIFDDQFSVERPDGSNFTLKIRSTKLEDSAMYFCASSVDRSYEQYFGPGTRLTVT.

This clonotype was found many times. V usage is TRBV7-2 and J usage is TRBJ2-7, with D hard to call. The CDR3 is 14 amino acids. CDR1 is SGHTA and CDR2 is FQGNSA in the germline V gene. Trimming shortened V by 1 base and J by 0 bases, and 7 bases separated the two germline ends. This chain's CDR3 is CASSLGRISYEQYF. CDR3 coding DNA: TGTGCCAGCAGCTTAGGCCGGATCTCCTACGAGCAGTACTTC.

Notes on this clonotype: One junction end does not reproduce the germline sequence, and a read error may be involved. This rearrangement joins TRBV7-8 to TRBJ2-7; TRBD1 aligns across 8 bases. This CDR3 is built from 14 residues. Germline V gene data show CDR1 as SGHVS and CDR2 as FQNEAQ. CDR3 region: CASNLRTGNYEQYF. DNA of the CDR3: TGTGCCAGCAACTTACGGACAGGGAACTACGAGCAGTACTTC.

Only a few counts were recorded for this clonotype. The chain recombines TRBV5-4 with TRBJ2-1; D is possibly TRBD1 or TRBD2 (5 bases each). Germline lookup yields CDR1 SGHNT and CDR2 YYREEE (reference sequence). The V end lost 4 bases, the J end lost 7 bases, and 12 bases lay between the germline ends. This CDR3 region has 13 residues. In nucleotides, the CDR3 is TGTGCCAGCAGCCCGGGACCCGGGAATGAGCAGTTCTTC. Its protein is CASSPGPGNEQFF.

This clonotype occurred a few times. The genes are TRBV11-2 and TRBJ2-7; D could derive from TRBD1 or TRBD2 (5 bases each). This CDR3 region has 14 residues. The germline gives CDR1 SGHAT, CDR2 FQNNGV. Trimming removed 5 bases at V and 2 bases at J, with 13 bases between. CDR3 in DNA: TGTGCCAGCAGCCAAGAGGGGTTACCCTACGAGCAGTACGTC. Translated: CASSQEGLPYEQYV.

The rearrangement links TRBV12-3 or TRBV12-4 to TRBJ2-3; D is possibly TRBD2 (6 bases). This CDR3 has 14 residues. V gave up 3 bases and J gave up 6 bases, with 13 bases separating them. The CDR3 DNA follows: TGTGCCAGCAGTTTTGTACTAGGAGGGGATACGCAGTATTTT. The encoded protein is CASSFVLGGDTQYF.